The clone carrying this T cell receptor beta chain appeared once. The antigen is not known. This sample was taken from a study of shared clonotypes between healthy human individuals. Researchers ran the assay at a deep level. Using immunoSEQ multiplex PCR, the repertoire was profiled, and TCRdb retains in-frame clones only, with some absent. This sample has some 1 million clones; 75% occur once, and the top ten carry over 1.3%. Whole-study results and caveats: It was the few donors that limited the genetic and exposure-history diversity represented. Compared with memory subsets, naive subsets generally had larger estimated richness.

Per germline, CDR1 SGHTA and CDR2 FQGNSA. This CDR3 is built from 14 residues. Trimming shortened V by 7 bases and J by 13 bases, and 23 bases separated the two germline ends. Sequences were obtained from memory CD4+ T cells sorted from blood. Subset specified: CD45RA-negative fraction. This sequence joins TRBV7-2 and TRBJ2-4; D tentatively reads TRBD1 or TRBD2 (5 bases each). This TCR was sampled from a man between 18 and 35 years old in good health. The CDR3: CASTPSLIGDRQYF. Here the CDR3 DNA reads TGTGCCAGCACCCCCAGCTTAATCGGGGACCGACAGTACTTC.